This TCR beta chain was documented in a study of blood T cell repertoires in COVID-19. Looking at the study overall: The origin of the acute and convalescent COVID-19 samples was the United States, Italy and Spain.

Sequenced by immunoSEQ multiplex PCR; TCRdb stores in-frame clones only, minus some. The data show around 97,000 clones, approximately 87% seen once. The V and J ends lost 0 bases and 6 bases respectively, with 10 bases between them. Germline CDR1 is SGDLS and CDR2 is YYNGEE. The CDR3 totals 13 residues. This chain connects TRBV9 to TRBJ2-7, with D perhaps matching TRBD2 (5 bases). The source is a human donor in a cohort sampled during active or convalescent COVID-19. Source material: peripheral blood. The CDR3 region is CASSVGRWGEQYF. CDR3 DNA sequence: TGTGCCAGCAGCGTAGGGAGGTGGGGCGAGCAGTACTTC.